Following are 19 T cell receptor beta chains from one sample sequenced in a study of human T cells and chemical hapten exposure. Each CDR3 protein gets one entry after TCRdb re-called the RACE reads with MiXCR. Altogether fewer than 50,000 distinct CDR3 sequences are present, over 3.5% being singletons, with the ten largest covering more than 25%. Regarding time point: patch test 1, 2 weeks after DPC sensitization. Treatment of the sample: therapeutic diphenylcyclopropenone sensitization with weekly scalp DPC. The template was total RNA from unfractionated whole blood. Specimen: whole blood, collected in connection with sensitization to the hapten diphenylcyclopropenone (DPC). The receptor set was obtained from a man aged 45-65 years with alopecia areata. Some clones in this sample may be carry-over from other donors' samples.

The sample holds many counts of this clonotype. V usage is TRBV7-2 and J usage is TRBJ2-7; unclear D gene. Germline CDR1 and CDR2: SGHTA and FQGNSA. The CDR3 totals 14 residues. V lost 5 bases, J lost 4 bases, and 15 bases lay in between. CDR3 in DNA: TGTGCCAGCAGCCCCGACAAAGCGTGGTACGAGCAGTACTTC. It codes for CASSPDKAWYEQYF.

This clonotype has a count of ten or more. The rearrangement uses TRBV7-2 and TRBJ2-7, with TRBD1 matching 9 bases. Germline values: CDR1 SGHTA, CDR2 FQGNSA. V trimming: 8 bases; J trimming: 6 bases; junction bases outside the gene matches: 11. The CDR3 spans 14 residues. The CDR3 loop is CASLSGGQGLEQYF. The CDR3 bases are TGTGCCAGCCTCTCTGGGGGACAGGGCCTCGAGCAGTACTTC.

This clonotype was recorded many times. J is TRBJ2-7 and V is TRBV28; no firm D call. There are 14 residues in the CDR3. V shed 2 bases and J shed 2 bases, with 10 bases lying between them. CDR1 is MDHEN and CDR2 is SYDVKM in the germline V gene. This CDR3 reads CASSLLRGAYEQYF. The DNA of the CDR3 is TGTGCCAGCAGTTTACTTCGTGGGGCCTACGAGCAGTACTTC. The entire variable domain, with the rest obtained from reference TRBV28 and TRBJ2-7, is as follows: DVKVTQSSRYLVKRTGEKVFLECVQDMDHENMFWYRQDPGLGLRLIYFSYDVKMKEKGDIPEGYSVSREKKERFSLILESASTNQTSMYLCASSLLRGAYEQYFGPGTRLTVT.

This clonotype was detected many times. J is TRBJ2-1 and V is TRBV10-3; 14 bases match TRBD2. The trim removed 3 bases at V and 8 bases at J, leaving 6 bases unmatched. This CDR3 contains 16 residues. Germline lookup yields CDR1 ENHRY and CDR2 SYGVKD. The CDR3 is CAISEAGLAGVDEQFF. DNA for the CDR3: TGTGCCATCAGTGAAGCGGGACTAGCGGGAGTTGATGAGCAGTTCTTC.

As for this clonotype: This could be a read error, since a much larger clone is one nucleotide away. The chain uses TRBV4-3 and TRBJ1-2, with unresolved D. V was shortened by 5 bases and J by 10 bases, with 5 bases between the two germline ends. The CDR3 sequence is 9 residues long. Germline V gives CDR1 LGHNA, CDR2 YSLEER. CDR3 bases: TGCGCCAGCAGCTTTTTCTACACCTTC. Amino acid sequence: CASSFFYTF.

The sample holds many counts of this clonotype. The CDR3 reads CASGAFYTGELFF. The CDR3 DNA is TGTGCCAGCGGGGCTTTTTACACCGGGGAGCTGTTTTTT. V gene TRBV3-1 combines with J gene TRBJ2-2, with TRBD1 as a possible D gene (5 bases). This CDR3 is 13 amino acids long. Germline V gene lookup returns CDR1 LGHDT and CDR2 YNNKEL (reference sequence). The ends were cut back, 8 bases at V and 3 bases at J, with 10 bases in the middle.

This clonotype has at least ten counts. The CDR3, as DNA: TGCAGTGCTAGAGCACTTAACTATGGCTACACCTTC. The encoded protein is CSARALNYGYTF. The genes are TRBV20-1 and TRBJ1-2; unclear D gene. Trimming removed 1 base at V and 1 base at J, with 4 bases between. This CDR3 comprises 12 residues. CDR1 and CDR2 from the germline V gene are DFQATT and SNEGSKA (reference sequence).

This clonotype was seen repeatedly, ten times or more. Here the CDR3 DNA reads TGCAGCGTTGGTTCCGGGAGCTCCTACGAGCAGTACTTC. This encodes CSVGSGSSYEQYF. The chain has TRBV29-1 and TRBJ2-7; D possibly corresponds to TRBD2 (6 bases). V was pared by 4 bases and J by 0 bases, with 10 bases between. The CDR3 extends over 13 amino acids. The germline gives CDR1 SQVTM, CDR2 ANQGSEA.

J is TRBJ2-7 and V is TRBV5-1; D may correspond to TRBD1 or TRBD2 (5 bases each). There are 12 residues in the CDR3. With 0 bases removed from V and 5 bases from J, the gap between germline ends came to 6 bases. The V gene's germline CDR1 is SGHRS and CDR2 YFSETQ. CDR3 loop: CASSLGDDEQYF. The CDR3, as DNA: TGCGCCAGCAGCTTGGGGGACGACGAGCAGTACTTC.

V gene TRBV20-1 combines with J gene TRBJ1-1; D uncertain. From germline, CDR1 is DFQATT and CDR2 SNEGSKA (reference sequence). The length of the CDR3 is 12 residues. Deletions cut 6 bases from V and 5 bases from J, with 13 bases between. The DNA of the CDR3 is TGCAGTGCGGCGCCGGAGAGGACTGAAGCTTTCTTT. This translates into CSAAPERTEAFF.

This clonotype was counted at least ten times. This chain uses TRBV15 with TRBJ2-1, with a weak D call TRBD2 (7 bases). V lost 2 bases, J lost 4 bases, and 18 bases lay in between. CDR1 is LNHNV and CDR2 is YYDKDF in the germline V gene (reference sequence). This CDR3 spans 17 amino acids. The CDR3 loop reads CATSRRAGDKPYNEQFF. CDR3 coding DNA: TGTGCCACCAGCAGAAGGGCGGGGGACAAACCTTACAATGAGCAGTTCTTC. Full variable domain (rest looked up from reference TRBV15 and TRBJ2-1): DAMVIQNPRYQVTQFGKPVTLSCSQTLNHNVMYWYQQKSSQAPKLLFHYYDKDFNNEADTPDNFQSRRPNTSFCFLDIRSPGLGDTAMYLCATSRRAGDKPYNEQFFGPGTRLTVL.

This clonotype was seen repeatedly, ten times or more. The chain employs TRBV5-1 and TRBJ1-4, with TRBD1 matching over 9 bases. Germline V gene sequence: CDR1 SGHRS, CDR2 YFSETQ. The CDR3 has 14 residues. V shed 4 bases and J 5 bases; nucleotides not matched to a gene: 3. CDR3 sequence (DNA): TGCGCCAGCAGCCTGACAGGGGGAAATGAAAAACTGTTTTTT. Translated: CASSLTGGNEKLFF.

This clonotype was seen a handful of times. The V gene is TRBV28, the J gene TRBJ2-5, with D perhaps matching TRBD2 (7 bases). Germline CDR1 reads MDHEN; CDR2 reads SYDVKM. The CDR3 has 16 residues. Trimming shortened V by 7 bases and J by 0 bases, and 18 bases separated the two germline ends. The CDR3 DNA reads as TGTGCCAGCACCATTGGGGGGGCAATCAACCAAGAGACCCAGTACTTC. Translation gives CASTIGGAINQETQYF.

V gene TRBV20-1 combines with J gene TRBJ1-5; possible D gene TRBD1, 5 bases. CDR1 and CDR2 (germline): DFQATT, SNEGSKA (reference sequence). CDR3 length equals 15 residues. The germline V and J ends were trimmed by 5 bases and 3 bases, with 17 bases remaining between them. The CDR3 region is CSALEGARDNQPQHF. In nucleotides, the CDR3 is TGCAGTGCTCTAGAAGGGGCGCGGGACAATCAGCCCCAGCATTTT.

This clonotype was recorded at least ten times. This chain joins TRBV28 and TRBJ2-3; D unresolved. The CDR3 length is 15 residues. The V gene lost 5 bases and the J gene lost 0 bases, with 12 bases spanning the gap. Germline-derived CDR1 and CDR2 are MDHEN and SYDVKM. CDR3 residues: CASSTAGASTDTQYF. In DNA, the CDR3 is TGTGCCAGCAGTACCGCAGGTGCTAGCACAGATACGCAGTATTTT. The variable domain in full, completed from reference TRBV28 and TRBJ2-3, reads DVKVTQSSRYLVKRTGEKVFLECVQDMDHENMFWYRQDPGLGLRLIYFSYDVKMKEKGDIPEGYSVSREKKERFSLILESASTNQTSMYLCASSTAGASTDTQYFGPGTRLTVL.

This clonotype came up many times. The CDR3 bases are TGTGCCAGCAGGCGGACAGGGGCCCAAGTTCAGTCCGAGCAGTACTTC. It translates to CASRRTGAQVQSEQYF. The chain links TRBV6-5 to TRBJ2-7, with TRBD1 identical over 9 bases. CDR1 MNHEY and CDR2 SVGAGI come from the germline V gene. The CDR3 runs to 16 residues. V shed 6 bases, J shed 6 bases, and the junction held 15 bases outside the gene matches.

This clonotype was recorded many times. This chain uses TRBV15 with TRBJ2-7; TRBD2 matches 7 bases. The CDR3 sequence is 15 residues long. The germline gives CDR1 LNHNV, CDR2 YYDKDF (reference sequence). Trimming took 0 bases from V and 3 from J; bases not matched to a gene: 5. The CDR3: CATSRERASGYEQYF. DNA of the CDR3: TGTGCCACCAGCAGAGAGAGGGCTAGCGGCTACGAGCAGTACTTC.

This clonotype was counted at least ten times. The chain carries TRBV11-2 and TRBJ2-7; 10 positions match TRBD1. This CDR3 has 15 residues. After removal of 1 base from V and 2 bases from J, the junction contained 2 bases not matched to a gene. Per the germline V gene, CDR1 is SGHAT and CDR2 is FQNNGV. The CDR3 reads CASSLVDRGPYEQYF. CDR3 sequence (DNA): TGTGCCAGCAGCTTAGTAGACAGGGGGCCCTACGAGCAGTACTTC.

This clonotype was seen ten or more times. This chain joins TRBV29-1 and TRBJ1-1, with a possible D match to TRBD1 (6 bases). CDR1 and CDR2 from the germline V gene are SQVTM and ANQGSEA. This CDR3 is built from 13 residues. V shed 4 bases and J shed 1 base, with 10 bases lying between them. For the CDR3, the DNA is TGCAGCGTTGTCGCAGGGGCGAACACTGAAGCTTTCTTT. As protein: CSVVAGANTEAFF.